The source of this T cell receptor (beta chain) is a study of shared clonotypes between healthy human individuals. Study-level results: Rarefaction indicated that sorted-subset sequencing remained incomplete although depth was large.

Comments on this clone: As yet, its antigen is unknown.

Every immunoSEQ plate was one replicate of a subset's evenly spread DNA. Libraries were prepared by immunoSEQ multiplex PCR; TCRdb keeps only in-frame clonotypes and omits some of them. Here the sample spans some 2,500,000 clones, over 85% being singletons. The V end was cut by 0 bases, the J end by 5 bases, with 14 bases between. The CDR3 is 16 residues long. Germline values: CDR1 SGHDN, CDR2 FVKESK. This rearrangement joins TRBV14 to TRBJ1-3, with a weak D call TRBD1 (5 bases). The material sequenced was naive CD4+ T cells from PBMCs. Noted subset: CD45RA+ positively selected. This sequence originates from a man aged 18 to 29 in good health. Some clones in this sample may be carry-over from other donors' samples. CDR3 nucleotides: TGTGCCAGCAGCCAAGATGCGGGGGACGGTCGAAACACCATATATTTT. Translating gives CASSQDAGDGRNTIYF. The whole variable domain, filled in from reference TRBV14 and TRBJ1-3, reads EAGVTQFPSHSVIEKGQTVTLRCDPISGHDNLYWYRRVMGKEIKFLLHFVKESKQDESGMPNNRFLAERTGGTYSTLKVQPAELEDSGVYFCASSQDAGDGRNTIYFGEGSWLTVV.